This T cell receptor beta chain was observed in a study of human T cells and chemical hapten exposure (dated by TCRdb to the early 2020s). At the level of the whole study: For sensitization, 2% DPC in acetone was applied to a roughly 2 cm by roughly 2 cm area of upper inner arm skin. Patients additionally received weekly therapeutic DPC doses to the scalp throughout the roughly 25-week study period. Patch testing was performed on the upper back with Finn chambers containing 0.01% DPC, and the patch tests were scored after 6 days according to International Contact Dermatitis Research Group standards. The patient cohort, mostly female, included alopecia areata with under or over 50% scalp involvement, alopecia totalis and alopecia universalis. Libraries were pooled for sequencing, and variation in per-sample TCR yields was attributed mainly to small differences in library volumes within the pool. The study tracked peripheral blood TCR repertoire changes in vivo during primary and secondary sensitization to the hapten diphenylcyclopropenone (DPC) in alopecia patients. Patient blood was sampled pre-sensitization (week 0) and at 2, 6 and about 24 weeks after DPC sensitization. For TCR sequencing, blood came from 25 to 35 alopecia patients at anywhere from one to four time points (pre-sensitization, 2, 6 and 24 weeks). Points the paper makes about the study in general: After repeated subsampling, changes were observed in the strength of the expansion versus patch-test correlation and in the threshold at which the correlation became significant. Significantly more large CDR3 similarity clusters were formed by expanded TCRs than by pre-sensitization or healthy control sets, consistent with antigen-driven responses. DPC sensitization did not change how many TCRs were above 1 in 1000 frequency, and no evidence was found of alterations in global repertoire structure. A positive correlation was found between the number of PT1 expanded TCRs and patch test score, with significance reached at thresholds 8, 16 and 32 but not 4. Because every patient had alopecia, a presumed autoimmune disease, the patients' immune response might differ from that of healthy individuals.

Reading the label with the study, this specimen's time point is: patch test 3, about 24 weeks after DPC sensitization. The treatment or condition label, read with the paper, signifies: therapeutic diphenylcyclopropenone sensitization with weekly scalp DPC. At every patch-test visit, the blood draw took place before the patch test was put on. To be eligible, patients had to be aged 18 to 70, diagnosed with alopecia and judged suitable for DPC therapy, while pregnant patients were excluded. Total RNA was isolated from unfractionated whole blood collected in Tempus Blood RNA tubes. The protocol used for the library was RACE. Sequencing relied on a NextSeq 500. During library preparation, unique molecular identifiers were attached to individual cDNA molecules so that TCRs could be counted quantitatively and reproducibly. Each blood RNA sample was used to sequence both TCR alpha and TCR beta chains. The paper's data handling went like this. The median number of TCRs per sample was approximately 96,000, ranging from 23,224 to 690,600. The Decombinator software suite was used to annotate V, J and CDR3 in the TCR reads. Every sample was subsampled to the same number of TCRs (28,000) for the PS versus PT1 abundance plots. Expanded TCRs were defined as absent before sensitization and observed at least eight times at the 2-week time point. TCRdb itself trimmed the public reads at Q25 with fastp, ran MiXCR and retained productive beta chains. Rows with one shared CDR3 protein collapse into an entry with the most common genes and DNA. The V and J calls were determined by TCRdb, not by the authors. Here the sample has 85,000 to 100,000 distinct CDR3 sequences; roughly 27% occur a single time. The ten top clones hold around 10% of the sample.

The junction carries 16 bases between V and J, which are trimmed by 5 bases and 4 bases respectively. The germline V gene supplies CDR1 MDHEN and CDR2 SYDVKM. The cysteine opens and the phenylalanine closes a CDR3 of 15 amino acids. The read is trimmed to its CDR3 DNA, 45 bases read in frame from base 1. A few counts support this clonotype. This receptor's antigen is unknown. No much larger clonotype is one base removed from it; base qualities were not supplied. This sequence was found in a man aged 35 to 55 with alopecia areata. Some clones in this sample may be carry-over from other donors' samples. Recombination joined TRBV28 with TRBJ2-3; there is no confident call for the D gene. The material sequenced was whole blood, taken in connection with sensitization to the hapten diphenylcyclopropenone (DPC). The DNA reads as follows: TGTGCCAGCAGTGGCTCGAACCCGGACCCAGATACGCAGTATTTT. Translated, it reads CASSGSNPDPDTQYF.